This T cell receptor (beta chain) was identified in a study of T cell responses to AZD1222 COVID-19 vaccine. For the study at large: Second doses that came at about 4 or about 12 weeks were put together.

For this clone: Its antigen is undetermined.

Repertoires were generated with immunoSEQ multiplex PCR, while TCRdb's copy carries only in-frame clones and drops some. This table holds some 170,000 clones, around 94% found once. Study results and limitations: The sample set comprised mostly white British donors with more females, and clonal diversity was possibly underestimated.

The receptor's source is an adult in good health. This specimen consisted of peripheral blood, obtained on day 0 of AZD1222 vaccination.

CDR3 residues: CANSWTGVQPQHF. CDR3 nucleotides: TGTGCCAATTCATGGACAGGGGTGCAGCCCCAGCATTTT. This sequence joins TRBV7-6 and TRBJ1-5, with 9 bases fitting TRBD1. The ends lost 10 bases at V and 7 bases at J; junction bases unmatched: 8. In germline, CDR1 is SGHVS, CDR2 FNYEAQ. The CDR3 covers 13 residues.